The 18 T cell receptor beta chains in this list originate from one sample, sequenced in a study of blood T cells in healthy people across ages. Sample-barcoded 5' priming and a J-beta primer mix drove a second PCR of about 6 to 12 cycles. From the 5' RACE reads, TCRdb called clonotypes with MiXCR, one entry per CDR3 protein. The sample yields 1.2 million to 1.5 million distinct CDR3 sequences, roughly 64% seen once. The sequenced sample consisted of blood. Receptor source: a man in his late teens or twenties in good health.

V is TRBV29-1 and J is TRBJ2-3, with D possibly TRBD2 on 6 matching bases. The length of the CDR3 is 14 residues. Germline CDR1 and CDR2: SQVTM and ANQGSEA. V lost 3 bases and J lost 2, with 12 bases in between. DNA of the CDR3: TGCAGCGTTGAGGTTAGCGGATACACAGATACGCAGTATTTT. It encodes CSVEVSGYTDTQYF.

This clonotype appeared a few times. V is TRBV2 and J is TRBJ2-4; the match to TRBD1 covers 7 bases. The end of the DNA fits TRBJ2-7 better, so the J call may be wrong. The CDR3 contains 14 residues. Germline-derived CDR1 and CDR2 are SNHLY and FYNNEI. The CDR3 loop is CASTTDRDTYEQYF. CDR3 DNA: TGTGCCAGCACCACCGACAGGGATACCTACGAGCAGTACTTC.

Comment on this clonotype: A read error may produce the germline difference seen at one junction end. This sequence joins TRBV10-3 and TRBJ1-2; possible D gene TRBD1, 6 bases. The germline gives CDR1 ENHRY, CDR2 SYGVKD. There are 12 residues in the CDR3. The CDR3 DNA sequence: TGTGCCATCAATGAGGGACCCAAGGGGGGCACCTTC. It translates to CAINEGPKGGTF.

Here the CDR3 DNA reads TGCAGCGTTGCATCCCCGGGACTCGGATTCAATGAGCAGTTCTTC. Amino acids: CSVASPGLGFNEQFF. This chain links TRBV29-1 with TRBJ2-1; D possibly corresponds to TRBD2 (6 bases). The length of the CDR3 is 15 residues. Trimming removed 4 bases from V and 6 bases from J, with 19 bases in between. CDR1 and CDR2 (germline): SQVTM, ANQGSEA.

The chain combines TRBV13 with TRBJ2-7, with 9 positions matching TRBD2. CDR1 PRHDT and CDR2 FYEKMQ come from the germline V gene (reference sequence). V was clipped by 0 bases and J by 7 bases; unmatched bases: 13. The CDR3 contains 17 residues. CDR3: CASSLGPSGIPYNEQYF. Here the CDR3 DNA reads TGTGCCAGCAGCTTAGGGCCTAGCGGGATTCCCTACAATGAGCAGTACTTC.

CDR3 protein: CATSRTLEVNEQFF. Here the CDR3 DNA reads TGTGCCACCAGTAGAACCCTAGAGGTCAATGAGCAGTTCTTC. This rearrangement joins TRBV15 to TRBJ2-1, with D unclear. The V gene's germline CDR1 is LNHNV and CDR2 YYDKDF (reference sequence). This CDR3 is built from 14 residues. V was trimmed by 6 bases and J by 6 bases, leaving 15 bases between them.

The chain combines TRBV6-5 with TRBJ1-6, with a possible D match to TRBD1 (5 bases). V gave up 7 bases and J gave up 7 bases, with 17 bases separating them. The CDR3 length is 15 residues. Germline CDR1 MNHEY, CDR2 SVGAGI. The CDR3 DNA is TGTGCCAGCACTCTCGGGGCTCTGGAAAATTCACCCCTCCACTTT. This gives the protein CASTLGALENSPLHF.

This clonotype was counted only a few times. This chain joins TRBV29-1 and TRBJ1-2; D is perhaps TRBD1 (5 bases). V lost 8 bases, J lost 4 bases, and 11 bases lay in between. The CDR3 runs to 11 residues. Looked up from germline, CDR1 is SQVTM and CDR2 is ANQGSEA. The CDR3 nucleotides read TGCAGCATCGGGGGGGTCTATGGCTACACCTTC. Translation: CSIGGVYGYTF.

Here the CDR3 reads CSAKVVRTFKNTEAFF. The DNA of the CDR3 is TGCAGTGCTAAGGTGGTCCGAACATTTAAGAACACTGAAGCTTTCTTT. The chain is built from TRBV20-1 and TRBJ1-1; D call uncertain. The CDR3 runs 16 residues. Trimming cost V 4 bases and J 1 base, with 19 bases left between them. CDR1 is DFQATT and CDR2 is SNEGSKA in the germline V gene (reference sequence).

This clonotype was counted only a few times. The chain carries TRBV6-5 and TRBJ2-7; 8 bases map to TRBD1. The CDR3 runs 15 residues. V shed 6 bases and J 1 base; nucleotides not matched to a gene: 8. Germline V gives CDR1 MNHEY, CDR2 SVGAGI. CDR3 sequence: CASRTTTGASYEQYF. Written as DNA, the CDR3 is TGTGCCAGCAGAACGACGACAGGGGCTTCCTACGAGCAGTACTTC.

For the CDR3, the DNA is TGTGCCAGCAGTCCTCAGGGTTCAGGCAATCAGCCCCAGCATTTT. Translated, it gives CASSPQGSGNQPQHF. The chain carries TRBV12-3 or TRBV12-4 and TRBJ1-5; TRBD1 might be the D (5 bases). The germline V and J ends were trimmed by 5 bases and 2 bases, with 13 bases remaining between them. The CDR3 has 15 amino acids.

V gene TRBV5-1 combines with J gene TRBJ2-7; D is possibly TRBD2 (6 bases). This CDR3 comprises 15 residues. The germline CDR1 and CDR2 sequences are SGHRS and YFSETQ. Between the trimmed V and J ends, which lost 1 base and 2 bases, there was a span of 13 bases. CDR3 nucleotides: TGCGCCAGCAGCTTGACACTAGCTGAAGCCTACGAGCAGTACTTC. Translated, it gives CASSLTLAEAYEQYF. The variable domain in full, with the rest retrieved from reference TRBV5-1 and TRBJ2-7, is KAGVTQTPRYLIKTRGQQVTLSCSPISGHRSVSWYQQTPGQGLQFLFEYFSETQRNKGNFPGRFSGRQFSNSRSEMNVSTLELGDSALYLCASSLTLAEAYEQYFGPGTRLTVT.

In regard to this clonotype: An end of the junction differs from the germline gene, which may be a read error. The chain couples TRBV10-2 to TRBJ2-7; 10 positions match TRBD2. Germline CDR1 and CDR2: WSHSY and SAAADI. The CDR3 totals 15 residues. The chain's CDR3 is CASSGGSSGSYEQYF. The CDR3, as DNA: TGCGCCAGCAGTGGAGGGTCTAGCGGGAGCTACGAGCAGTACTTT.

The chain couples TRBV20-1 to TRBJ2-7; the match to TRBD2 covers 7 bases. Per germline, CDR1 DFQATT and CDR2 SNEGSKA (reference sequence). The CDR3 contains 16 residues. V dropped 3 bases and J dropped 0; count of bases not matched to a gene: 11. CDR3 amino acids: CSARAVRLASSYEQYF. In DNA, the CDR3 is TGCAGTGCTAGGGCAGTGCGACTAGCCAGCTCCTACGAGCAGTACTTC.

The chain recombines TRBV12-3 or TRBV12-4 with TRBJ1-6; tentatively, D is TRBD1 (5 bases). The CDR3 has 14 amino acids. V gave up 4 bases and J gave up 8 bases, with 12 bases separating them. The CDR3 region is CASSSHGTYSPLHF. In DNA, the CDR3 is TGTGCCAGCAGTTCCCACGGGACGTATTCACCCCTCCACTTT.

The gene calls are TRBV9 and TRBJ2-1; a possible D gene is TRBD2 (5 bases). The CDR3 totals 13 residues. Germline V lookup: CDR1 SGDLS, CDR2 YYNGEE. Trimming removed 4 bases from V and 10 bases from J, with 15 bases in between. The CDR3 region has the DNA TGTGCCAGCAGCTCGGAGGCTCCGGGGGAGCAGTTCTTC. Residues: CASSSEAPGEQFF.

This chain uses TRBV20-1 with TRBJ1-5; perhaps TRBD1 as D (5 bases). This CDR3 is 15 amino acids long. Trimming stripped 0 bases from V and 5 bases from J, with 14 bases between. CDR1 and CDR2 from the germline V gene are DFQATT and SNEGSKA (reference sequence). This CDR3 reads CSARDLQGLDQPQHF. The DNA of the CDR3 is TGCAGTGCTAGAGATCTTCAGGGATTGGATCAGCCCCAGCATTTT.

This clonotype occurred once. The chain is built from TRBV18 and TRBJ2-4; D call uncertain. The germline CDR1 and CDR2 sequences are KGHSH and LQKENI. V was pared by 3 bases and J by 5 bases, with 11 bases between. The CDR3 consists of 14 residues. The CDR3 loop reads CASSPLDGENIQYF. The CDR3 DNA reads TGTGCCAGCTCACCCCTGGACGGAGAAAACATTCAGTACTTC.